One T cell receptor beta chain is described in this entry. Its matching antigen is unknown. Germline CDR1 is MNHEY and CDR2 is SMNVEV (reference sequence). Trimming removed 3 bases from V and 5 bases from J; junction bases left unmatched: 5. This CDR3 is built from 15 residues. The sample's treatment: over 15 received Ad26.COV2.S at low or high dose, single or two shots; 5 received placebo; per-sample allocation not given. Repertoires come from day 63 after the first vaccine or placebo injection. The data were obtained in a study of Ad26.COV2.S vaccination and SARS-CoV-2 variants. Study context: Donor got 5x10^10 or 1x10^11 viral particles of Ad26.COV2.S. Findings and limits, study-wide: Using TCR breadth and depth analyses may have led to underestimated total T cell responses.

This table comes from immunoSEQ multiplex PCR, and its TCRdb copy is limited to in-frame clones, with some not included. The table lists a few hundred thousand clones, 83% of them singletons. Sample: peripheral blood, taken in a trial of Ad26.COV2.S vaccine versus placebo. This TCR came from a person between 18 and 65 years old who received the Ad26.COV2.S COVID-19 vaccine or a placebo. This chain links TRBV27 with TRBJ2-3; 10 nucleotides match TRBD2. The CDR3 is CASSFGASGRDTQYF. The CDR3 nucleotides are TGTGCCAGCAGTTTCGGGGCTAGCGGGAGAGATACGCAGTATTTT.